Listed below are T cell receptor beta chains from one sample, sequenced in a study of T cells in Graves' hyperthyroidism and ophthalmopathy. One entry per CDR3 protein, called by TCRdb with MiXCR from the multiplex PCR reads. This sample carries roughly 290,000 distinct CDR3 sequences, approximately 15% of them seen once, and the ten largest clones take roughly 53%. The sample was blood. These receptor sequences come from a woman aged 55 to 70 with Graves' ophthalmopathy. Each CDR3 is given with its conserved first and last residue. The order of the fields is CDR3 protein, CDR3 DNA, D gene, J gene, clone size, V gene. D genes are given only for firm matches. A row's size may be missing; if present it is once, few, many or a size class.

CDR3aa: CSARLAGSPTDTQYF
CDR3nt: TGCAGTGCTAGACTAGCGGGGTCCCCCACAGATACGCAGTATTTT
d_gene: TRBD2
j_gene: TRBJ2-3
abundance: .
v_gene: TRBV20-1

CDR3aa: CASSFGSNTEAFF
CDR3nt: TGTGCCAGCAGTTTTGGCTCTAACACTGAAGCTTTCTTT
d_gene: .
j_gene: TRBJ1-1
abundance: many
v_gene: TRBV12-3/TRBV12-4

CDR3aa: CSVDDPFNDYGYTF
CDR3nt: TGCAGCGTTGATGATCCGTTTAATGACTATGGCTACACCTTC
d_gene: .
j_gene: TRBJ1-2
abundance: many
v_gene: TRBV29-1

CDR3aa: CSARDRVHLPGELFF
CDR3nt: TGCAGTGCTAGAGATAGGGTACATCTACCCGGGGAGCTGTTTTTT
d_gene: .
j_gene: TRBJ2-2
abundance: many
v_gene: TRBV20-1

CDR3aa: CASSLTSVEETQYF
CDR3nt: TGTGCCAGCAGCTTGACTAGCGTGGAAGAGACCCAGTACTTC
d_gene: TRBD2
j_gene: TRBJ2-5
abundance: .
v_gene: TRBV7-7

CDR3aa: CASSILWDRAYEQYF
CDR3nt: TGTGCCAGTAGTATACTCTGGGACAGAGCCTACGAGCAGTACTTC
d_gene: TRBD1
j_gene: TRBJ2-7
abundance: .
v_gene: TRBV19

CDR3aa: CASSLSLAGSRDTQYF
CDR3nt: TGTGCCAGCAGCCTATCCCTAGCGGGGTCTAGAGATACGCAGTATTTT
d_gene: TRBD2
j_gene: TRBJ2-3
abundance: .
v_gene: TRBV11-2

CDR3aa: CASNNVGGPYEQYF
CDR3nt: TGTGCCAGCAACAACGTAGGGGGGCCCTACGAGCAGTACTTC
d_gene: .
j_gene: TRBJ2-7
abundance: many
v_gene: TRBV6-2/TRBV6-3

CDR3aa: CASSLAAIWGRASGANVLTF
CDR3nt: TGTGCCAGCAGCTTAGCGGCTATCTGGGGGCGTGCATCTGGGGCCAACGTCCTGACTTTC
d_gene: .
j_gene: TRBJ2-6
abundance: few
v_gene: TRBV11-2

CDR3aa: CAISAGTGVDEQFF
CDR3nt: TGTGCCATCAGCGCCGGGACAGGGGTCGATGAGCAGTTCTTC
d_gene: TRBD1
j_gene: TRBJ2-1
abundance: many
v_gene: TRBV10-3

CDR3aa: CASSTGQSITYEQYF
CDR3nt: TGTGCCAGCAGCACGGGACAGAGCATAACCTACGAGCAGTACTTC
d_gene: TRBD1
j_gene: TRBJ2-7
abundance: many
v_gene: TRBV7-2

CDR3aa: CASSLGGTGGANGYTF
CDR3nt: TGTGCCAGCAGCTTGGGGGGGACAGGGGGCGCGAATGGCTACACCTTC
d_gene: TRBD1
j_gene: TRBJ1-2
abundance: many
v_gene: TRBV11-2

CDR3aa: CASSLGSWNTEAFF
CDR3nt: TGTGCCAGCAGCTTAGGATCGTGGAACACTGAAGCTTTCTTT
d_gene: .
j_gene: TRBJ1-1
abundance: many
v_gene: TRBV7-8

CDR3aa: CASSQDFRATQYF
CDR3nt: TGTGCCAGCAGCCAAGATTTTAGGGCTACGCAGTATTTT
d_gene: .
j_gene: TRBJ2-3
abundance: few
v_gene: TRBV3-1

CDR3aa: CASSYGTAASEQFF
CDR3nt: TGTGCCAGCAGCTACGGGACCGCGGCTAGTGAGCAGTTCTTC
d_gene: .
j_gene: TRBJ2-1
abundance: few
v_gene: TRBV9

CDR3aa: CSAGDRSTWDTEAFF
CDR3nt: TGCAGTGCGGGGGACAGGTCGACGTGGGACACTGAAGCTTTCTTT
d_gene: TRBD1
j_gene: TRBJ1-1
abundance: .
v_gene: TRBV20-1

CDR3aa: CASSETAYNEQFF
CDR3nt: TGTGCCAGCAGTGAGACTGCCTACAATGAGCAGTTCTTC
d_gene: .
j_gene: TRBJ2-1
abundance: .
v_gene: TRBV9

CDR3aa: CASSPRGRETQYF
CDR3nt: TGTGCCAGCTCACCACGGGGGAGGGAGACCCAGTACTTC
d_gene: .
j_gene: TRBJ2-5
abundance: many
v_gene: TRBV18

CDR3aa: CASTGQGSREGYTF
CDR3nt: TGTGCCAGCACCGGACAGGGGTCTCGCGAGGGCTACACCTTC
d_gene: TRBD1
j_gene: TRBJ1-2
abundance: many
v_gene: TRBV12-3/TRBV12-4

CDR3aa: CAIRLQGRIYEQYF
CDR3nt: TGTGCCATCAGACTGCAGGGCAGGATCTACGAGCAGTACTTC
d_gene: .
j_gene: TRBJ2-7
abundance: many
v_gene: TRBV10-3

CDR3aa: CAWSAILWETQYF
CDR3nt: TGTGCCTGGTCCGCGATCCTCTGGGAGACCCAGTACTTC
d_gene: .
j_gene: TRBJ2-5
abundance: many
v_gene: TRBV30

CDR3aa: CASSLEGSAGRNEQFF
CDR3nt: TGTGCCAGCAGCTTAGAAGGTAGTGCGGGGAGAAATGAGCAGTTCTTC
d_gene: .
j_gene: TRBJ2-1
abundance: many
v_gene: TRBV7-2

CDR3aa: CATVPGNTEAFF
CDR3nt: TGTGCCACCGTTCCTGGGAACACTGAAGCTTTCTTT
d_gene: .
j_gene: TRBJ1-1
abundance: .
v_gene: TRBV7-8

CDR3aa: CSARDSANNSPLHF
CDR3nt: TGCAGTGCTAGGGACAGCGCTAATAATTCACCCCTCCACTTT
d_gene: .
j_gene: TRBJ1-6
abundance: few
v_gene: TRBV20-1

CDR3aa: CASSASNEQFF
CDR3nt: TGCGCCAGCAGCGCCAGTAATGAGCAGTTCTTC
d_gene: .
j_gene: TRBJ2-1
abundance: few
v_gene: TRBV5-1

CDR3aa: CASSVSGVGNQPQHF
CDR3nt: TGTGCCAGCAGTGTCTCAGGGGTAGGCAATCAGCCCCAGCATTTT
d_gene: .
j_gene: TRBJ1-5
abundance: few
v_gene: TRBV6-1

CDR3aa: CASTVASGTDTQYF
CDR3nt: TGTGCCAGCACCGTCGCTAGCGGCACAGATACGCAGTATTTT
d_gene: .
j_gene: TRBJ2-3
abundance: many
v_gene: TRBV7-2

CDR3aa: CASSRDEPYEQYF
CDR3nt: TGTGCCAGCAGCCGGGACGAGCCCTACGAGCAGTACTTC
d_gene: .
j_gene: TRBJ2-7
abundance: .
v_gene: TRBV12-3/TRBV12-4